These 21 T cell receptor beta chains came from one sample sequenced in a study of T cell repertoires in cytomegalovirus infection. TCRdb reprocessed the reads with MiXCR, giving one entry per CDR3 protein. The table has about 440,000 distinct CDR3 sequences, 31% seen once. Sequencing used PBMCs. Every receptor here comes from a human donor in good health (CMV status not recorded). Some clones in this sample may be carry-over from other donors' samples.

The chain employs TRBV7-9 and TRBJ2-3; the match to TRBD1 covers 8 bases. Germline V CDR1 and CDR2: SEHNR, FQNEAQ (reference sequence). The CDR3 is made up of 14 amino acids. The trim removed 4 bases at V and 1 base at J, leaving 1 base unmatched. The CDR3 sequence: CASSSDRGTDTQYF. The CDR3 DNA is TGTGCCAGCAGCTCGGACAGGGGCACAGATACGCAGTATTTT.

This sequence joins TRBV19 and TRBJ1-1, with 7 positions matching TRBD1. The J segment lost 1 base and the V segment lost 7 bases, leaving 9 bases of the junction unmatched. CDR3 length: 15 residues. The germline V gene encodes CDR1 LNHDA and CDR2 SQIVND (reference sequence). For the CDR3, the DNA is TGTGCCAGTACCCTGGCCGGGACAGCGAACACTGAAGCTTTCTTT. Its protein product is CASTLAGTANTEAFF.

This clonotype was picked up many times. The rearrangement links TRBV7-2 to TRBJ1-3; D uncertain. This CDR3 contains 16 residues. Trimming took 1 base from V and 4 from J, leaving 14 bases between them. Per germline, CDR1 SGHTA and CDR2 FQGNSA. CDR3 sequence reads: CASSLGQSITGNTIYF. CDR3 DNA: TGTGCCAGCAGCTTAGGGCAGTCCATAACCGGAAACACCATATATTTT.

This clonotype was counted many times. CDR3 coding DNA: TGTGCCAGTAGTATCGAACACTCGAACACTGAAGCTTTCTTT. Protein sequence: CASSIEHSNTEAFF. V usage is TRBV19 and J usage is TRBJ1-1, with unresolved D. V lost 3 bases and J lost 1, with 9 bases in between. The germline CDR1 and CDR2 sequences are LNHDA and SQIVND (reference sequence). This CDR3 is 14 amino acids long.

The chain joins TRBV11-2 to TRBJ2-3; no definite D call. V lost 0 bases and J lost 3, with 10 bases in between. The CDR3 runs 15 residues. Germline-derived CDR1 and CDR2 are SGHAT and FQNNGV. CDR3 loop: CASSLDLHETDTQYF. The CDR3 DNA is TGTGCCAGCAGCTTAGACCTACACGAAACAGATACGCAGTATTTT. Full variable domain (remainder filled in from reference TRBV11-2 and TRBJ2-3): EAGVAQSPRYKIIEKRQSVAFWCNPISGHATLYWYQQILGQGPKLLIQFQNNGVVDDSQLPKDRFSAERLKGVDSTLKIQPAKLEDSAVYLCASSLDLHETDTQYFGPGTRLTVL.

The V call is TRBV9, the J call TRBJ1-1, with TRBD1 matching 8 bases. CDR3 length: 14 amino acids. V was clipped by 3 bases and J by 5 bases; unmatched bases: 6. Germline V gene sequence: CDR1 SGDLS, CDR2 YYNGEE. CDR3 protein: CASSDGQGETEAFF. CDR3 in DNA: TGTGCCAGCAGCGACGGACAGGGTGAAACTGAAGCTTTCTTT.

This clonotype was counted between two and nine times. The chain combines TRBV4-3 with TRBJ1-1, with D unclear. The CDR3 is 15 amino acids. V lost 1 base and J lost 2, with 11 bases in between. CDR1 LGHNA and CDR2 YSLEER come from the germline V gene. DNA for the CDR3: TGCGCCAGCAGCCAAGTCTCGAGTGATAACACTGAAGCTTTCTTT. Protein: CASSQVSSDNTEAFF.

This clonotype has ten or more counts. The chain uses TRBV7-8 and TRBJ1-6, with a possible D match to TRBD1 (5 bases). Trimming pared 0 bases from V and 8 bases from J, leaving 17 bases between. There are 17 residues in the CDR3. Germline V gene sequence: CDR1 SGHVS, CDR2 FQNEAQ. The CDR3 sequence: CASSLAASVREYSPLHF. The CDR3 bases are TGTGCCAGCAGCTTAGCGGCCAGCGTCAGGGAATATTCACCCCTCCACTTT.

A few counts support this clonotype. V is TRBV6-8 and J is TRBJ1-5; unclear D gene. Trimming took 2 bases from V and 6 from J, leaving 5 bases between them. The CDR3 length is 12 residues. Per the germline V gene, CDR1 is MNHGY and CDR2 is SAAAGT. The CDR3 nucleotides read TGTGCCAGCAGTTACCTTGGTCAGCCCCAGCATTTT. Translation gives CASSYLGQPQHF.

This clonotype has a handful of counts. CDR3 residues: CASSLVGRLDEQYF. CDR3 DNA sequence: TGTGCCAGCAGCTTAGTGGGCAGGTTAGACGAGCAGTACTTC. The J gene is TRBJ2-7, the V gene TRBV7-9; D is unresolved. The V end lost 1 base, the J end lost 5 bases, and 12 bases lay between the germline ends. Germline CDR1 reads SEHNR; CDR2 reads FQNEAQ (reference sequence). CDR3 size: 14 residues.

The CDR3 protein is CASSQFLTGNTEAFF. The CDR3 DNA is TGTGCCAGCAGTCAATTCTTGACAGGGAATACTGAAGCTTTCTTT. The rearrangement uses TRBV28 and TRBJ1-1, with 7 bases identical to TRBD1. With 5 bases clipped from V and 5 bases from J, the junction kept 11 bases outside the gene matches. The CDR3 extends over 15 amino acids. Germline loops: CDR1 MDHEN, CDR2 SYDVKM.

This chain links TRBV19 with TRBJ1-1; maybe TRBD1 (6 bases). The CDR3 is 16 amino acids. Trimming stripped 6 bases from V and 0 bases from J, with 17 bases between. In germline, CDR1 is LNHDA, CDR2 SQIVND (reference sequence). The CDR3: CASRDSGVIMNTEAFF. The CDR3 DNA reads TGTGCCAGTAGGGACAGCGGAGTGATCATGAACACTGAAGCTTTCTTT.

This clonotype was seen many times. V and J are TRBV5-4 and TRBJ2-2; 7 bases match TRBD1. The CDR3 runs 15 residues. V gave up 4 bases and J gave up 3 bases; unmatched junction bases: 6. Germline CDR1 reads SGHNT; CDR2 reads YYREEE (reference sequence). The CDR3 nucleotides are TGTGCCAGCAGCCCGACAGGGTGGGACACCGGGGAGCTGTTTTTT. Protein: CASSPTGWDTGELFF.

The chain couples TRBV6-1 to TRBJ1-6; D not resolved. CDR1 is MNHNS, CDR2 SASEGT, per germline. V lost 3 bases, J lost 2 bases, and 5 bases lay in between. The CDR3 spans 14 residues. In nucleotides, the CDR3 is TGTGCCAGCAGTGATAAAGCCTATAATTCACCCCTCCACTTT. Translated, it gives CASSDKAYNSPLHF.

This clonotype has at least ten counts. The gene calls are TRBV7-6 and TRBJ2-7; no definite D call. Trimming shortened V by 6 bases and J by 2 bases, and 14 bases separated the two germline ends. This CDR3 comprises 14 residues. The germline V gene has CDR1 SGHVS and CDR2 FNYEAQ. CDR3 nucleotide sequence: TGTGCCAGCAGTCGGTCACCACCCCCCTACGAGCAGTACTTC. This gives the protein CASSRSPPPYEQYF. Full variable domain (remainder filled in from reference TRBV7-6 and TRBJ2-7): GAGVSQSPRYKVTKRGQDVALRCDPISGHVSLYWYRQALGQGPEFLTYFNYEAQQDKSGLPNDRFSAERPEGSISTLTIQRTEQRDSAMYRCASSRSPPPYEQYFGPGTRLTVT.

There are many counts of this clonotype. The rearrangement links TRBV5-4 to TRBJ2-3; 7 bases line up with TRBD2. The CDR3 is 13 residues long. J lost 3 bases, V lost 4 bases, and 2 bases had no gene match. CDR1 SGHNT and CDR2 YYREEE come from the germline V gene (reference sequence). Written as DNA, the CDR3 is TGTGCCAGCAGCCGGCGGGGGACAGATACGCAGTATTTT. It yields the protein CASSRRGTDTQYF.

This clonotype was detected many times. CDR3 loop: CASSFKKNYGYTF. The CDR3 DNA follows: TGTGCCAGCAGCTTTAAGAAGAACTATGGCTACACCTTC. The J gene is TRBJ1-2, the V gene TRBV7-2; unclear D gene. V gave up 3 bases and J gave up 2 bases, with 7 bases separating them. This CDR3 has 13 amino acids. Germline V gene sequence: CDR1 SGHTA, CDR2 FQGNSA.

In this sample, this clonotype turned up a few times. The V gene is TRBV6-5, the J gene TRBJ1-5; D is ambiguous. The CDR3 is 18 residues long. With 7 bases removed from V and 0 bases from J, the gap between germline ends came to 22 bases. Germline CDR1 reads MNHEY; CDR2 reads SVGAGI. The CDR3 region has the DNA TGTGCCAGCATCCTTGGACCAAAGACCCGATATAGCAATCAGCCCCAGCATTTT. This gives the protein CASILGPKTRYSNQPQHF.

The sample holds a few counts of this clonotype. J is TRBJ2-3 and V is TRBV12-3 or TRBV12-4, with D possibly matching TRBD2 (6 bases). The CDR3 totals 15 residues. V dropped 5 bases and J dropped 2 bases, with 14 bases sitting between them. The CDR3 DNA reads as TGTGCCAGCAGTCGGACTATGGGGGACACAGATACGCAGTATTTT. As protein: CASSRTMGDTDTQYF.

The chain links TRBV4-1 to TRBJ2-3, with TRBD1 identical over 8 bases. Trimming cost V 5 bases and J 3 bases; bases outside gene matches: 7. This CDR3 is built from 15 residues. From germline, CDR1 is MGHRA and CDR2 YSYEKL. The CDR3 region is CASSYGQGRTDTQYF. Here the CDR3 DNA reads TGCGCCAGCAGCTACGGACAGGGTCGGACAGATACGCAGTATTTT.

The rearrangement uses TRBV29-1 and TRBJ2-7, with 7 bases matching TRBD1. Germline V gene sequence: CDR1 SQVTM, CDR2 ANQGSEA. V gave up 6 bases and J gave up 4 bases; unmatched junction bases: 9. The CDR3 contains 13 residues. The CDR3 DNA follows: TGCAGCGTACTCTTGACAGGGAAGTACGAGCAGTACTTC. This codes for CSVLLTGKYEQYF.